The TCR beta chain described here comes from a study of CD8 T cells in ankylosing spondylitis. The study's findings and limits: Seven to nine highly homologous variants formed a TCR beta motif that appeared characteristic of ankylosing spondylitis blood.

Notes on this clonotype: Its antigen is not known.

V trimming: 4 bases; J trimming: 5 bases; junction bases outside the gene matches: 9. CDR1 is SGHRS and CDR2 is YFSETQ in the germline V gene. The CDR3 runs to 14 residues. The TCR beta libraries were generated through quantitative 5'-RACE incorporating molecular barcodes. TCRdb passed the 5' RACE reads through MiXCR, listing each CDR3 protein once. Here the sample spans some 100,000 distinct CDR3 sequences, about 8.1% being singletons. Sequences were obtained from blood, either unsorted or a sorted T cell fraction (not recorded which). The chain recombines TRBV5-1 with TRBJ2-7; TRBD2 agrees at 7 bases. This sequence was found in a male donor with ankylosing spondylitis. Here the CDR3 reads CASSQPGLINEQYF. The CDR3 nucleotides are TGCGCCAGCAGCCAACCGGGACTAATAAACGAGCAGTACTTC.